The text below deals with one TCR beta chain. The record originates from a study of blood T cell repertoires in COVID-19. Study details: The United States, Italy and Spain were the sources of the acute and convalescent COVID-19 samples. Sources were T cells, B-cell-depleted T cells, or PBMCs; the material itself was cDNA or gDNA.

With 4 bases removed from V and 3 bases from J, the gap between germline ends came to 20 bases. Germline CDR1 and CDR2: SGHNT and YYREEE (reference sequence). The CDR3 runs 17 residues. TCRdb's table, derived via immunoSEQ multiplex PCR, lists solely in-frame clones and lacks some. The table records about 170,000 clones, 86% of them present only once. This TCR derives from a man between 65 and 85 years old with acute or convalescent COVID-19. The chain has TRBV5-4 and TRBJ2-1, with TRBD2 as a possible D gene (6 bases). The specimen was peripheral blood. This CDR3 is CASSAGLGTTNYNEQFF. CDR3 nucleotide sequence: TGTGCCAGCAGCGCGGGGCTCGGGACCACTAACTACAATGAGCAGTTCTTC.